A selection of T cell receptor beta chains follows, all from one sample in a study of CD8+ T cells in alopecia areata. The repertoire was sequenced with immunoSEQ multiplex PCR; TCRdb's copy has only in-frame clones and lacks some. Of 140,000 to 150,000 clones in the sample, roughly 50% are singletons; the top ten hold approximately 7%. What was sequenced was CD4+ T cells sorted from blood. These receptors were taken from a human donor with alopecia areata. Each CDR3 is given without its conserved first and last residue.

V gene: TRBV5-1; CDR3 protein: ASSLAGGQETQY
V gene: TRBV29-1; CDR3 protein: SVEDRRGEGYT
V gene: TRBV28; CDR3 protein: ASSLGREYEQY
V gene: TRBV5-4; CDR3 protein: ASSRPAGTDTQY
V gene: TRBV29-1; CDR3 protein: SVEEGGSNQPQH
V gene: TRBV29-1; CDR3 protein: SAGGPGDFQY
V gene: TRBV29-1; CDR3 protein: SVEPSGSGEQF
V gene: TRBV6-5; CDR3 protein: ASSIRGLTYEQY
V gene: TRBV28; CDR3 protein: ASSLPPGGNEQY
V gene: TRBV2; CDR3 protein: ASGRESYEQY
V gene: TRBV5-1; CDR3 protein: ASSFEGYEQY
V gene: TRBV7-3; CDR3 protein: ASSLTGGPEAF
V gene: TRBV28; CDR3 protein: ASSQTGPMNTEAF
V gene: TRBV5-1; CDR3 protein: ASSRGLAGVGSYNEQF
V gene: TRBV27; CDR3 protein: ASSSGRGLGEAF
V gene: TRBV2; CDR3 protein: AVGANYGYT
V gene: TRBV4-1; CDR3 protein: ASSQEPRREAQGRF
V gene: TRBV7-3; CDR3 protein: ASSLTSGRADEQF
V gene: TRBV20-1; CDR3 protein: SSMDRYEQY
V gene: TRBV5-1; CDR3 protein: ASSGRVLDTQY
V gene: TRBV5-1; CDR3 protein: ASSNYGTDYGYT
V gene: TRBV7-3; CDR3 protein: ASSPAGTSEQTQY
V gene: TRBV27; CDR3 protein: ASSLSGLQGGGYT
V gene: TRBV5-1; CDR3 protein: ASSLDGQETQY
V gene: TRBV5-1; CDR3 protein: ASTTGWGEKLF
V gene: TRBV5-1; CDR3 protein: ASSPVAGAEDTQY
V gene: TRBV5-1; CDR3 protein: ASSWTSGRAETQY
V gene: TRBV15; CDR3 protein: ATSREQLQETQY
V gene: TRBV19; CDR3 protein: ASRKTGTYEQY
V gene: TRBV7-3; CDR3 protein: ASSAHRESMQY
V gene: TRBV4-1; CDR3 protein: ASSRGLAVETQY
V gene: TRBV5-1; CDR3 protein: ASSRGTADEKLF
V gene: TRBV6-5; CDR3 protein: ASSYSGTDYNEQF
V gene: TRBV29-1; CDR3 protein: SVDVSFTGELF
V gene: TRBV13; CDR3 protein: ASSPRTGTPQH
V gene: TRBV18; CDR3 protein: ASSPPTGDTQY
V gene: TRBV6-1; CDR3 protein: ASREGSSGANVLT
V gene: TRBV6-5; CDR3 protein: ASRTGGSYGYT
V gene: TRBV5-4; CDR3 protein: ASSFTASGDIQY
V gene: TRBV5-1; CDR3 protein: ASQETDPSTEAF
V gene: TRBV9; CDR3 protein: ASSVVQDTGELF
V gene: TRBV7-2; CDR3 protein: ASSRQGLHEQY
V gene: TRBV20-1; CDR3 protein: SARELVMQF
V gene: TRBV28; CDR3 protein: ASSPQTINEQF
V gene: TRBV5-8; CDR3 protein: ASSQTGTTDTQY
V gene: TRBV5-1; CDR3 protein: ASSLVGQYEQY
V gene: TRBV7-3; CDR3 protein: ASSLVSAPEAF
V gene: TRBV4-1; CDR3 protein: ASSQGLVFSSYNEQF
V gene: TRBV11-2; CDR3 protein: ASSLDQGPTYEQY
V gene: TRBV28; CDR3 protein: ASGRTLNTGELF
V gene: TRBV29-1; CDR3 protein: SVYPGGGRAGYEQY
V gene: TRBV5-1; CDR3 protein: ASSQGTLYNEQF
V gene: TRBV29-1; CDR3 protein: SVVRTSGTGEQF
V gene: TRBV23-1; CDR3 protein: ASSPPLDHEQY